Listed here are 17 T cell receptor beta chains from one sample, sequenced in a study of cytomegalovirus exposure and HLA in healthy donors. The PCR had 60 Vbeta and 13 Jbeta primers. Data came from immunoSEQ multiplex PCR; TCRdb stores just in-frame clones and leaves some out. The sample shows roughly 190,000 clones, roughly 80% of them seen only once. The material sequenced was PBMCs. Receptor source: a woman between 18 and 29 years old in good health and CMV-seronegative.

The V and J genes are TRBV10-2 and TRBJ1-5; maybe TRBD1 (6 bases). The CDR3 sequence is 14 residues long. CDR1 and CDR2 (germline): WSHSY, SAAADI. Between the trimmed V and J ends, which lost 6 bases and 2 bases, there was a span of 11 bases. The CDR3 loop is CASSSRGGNQPQHF. DNA of the CDR3: TGCGCCAGCAGCTCCAGGGGTGGCAATCAGCCCCAGCATTTT.

The V gene is TRBV19, the J gene TRBJ2-1; D unclear. Germline V CDR1 and CDR2: LNHDA, SQIVND (reference sequence). The CDR3 totals 12 residues. V shed 6 bases and J shed 7 bases, with 10 bases lying between them. CDR3 DNA sequence: TGTGCCAGTAGGAGTTTCATTAATGAGCAGTTCTTC. This encodes CASRSFINEQFF.

This clone was observed a handful of times. The rearrangement links TRBV10-3 to TRBJ1-2, with D possibly TRBD1 on 5 matching bases. The CDR3 is 13 residues long. Per the germline V gene, CDR1 is ENHRY and CDR2 is SYGVKD. Trimming left V 2 bases short and J 6 bases short, with 10 bases between. CDR3 residues: CAISEAGTNGYTF. In DNA form, the CDR3 reads TGTGCCATCAGTGAGGCGGGGACGAATGGCTACACCTTC.

The genes are TRBV5-5 and TRBJ1-1, with D possibly being TRBD1 (5 bases). The V gene's germline CDR1 is SGHKS and CDR2 YYEKEE (reference sequence). Deletions cut 5 bases from V and 1 base from J, with 9 bases between. This CDR3 region has 13 residues. The CDR3 sequence is CASSWTTNTEAFF. CDR3 bases: TGTGCCAGCAGTTGGACAACGAACACTGAAGCTTTCTTT.

V and J are TRBV7-3 and TRBJ2-3; 11 bases agree with TRBD2. The J segment lost 0 bases and the V segment lost 5 bases, leaving 4 bases of the junction unmatched. CDR3 length equals 16 residues. Looked up from germline, CDR1 is SGHTA and CDR2 is FQGTGA. The CDR3 sequence: CASSQRLAGSTDTQYF. CDR3 nucleotide sequence: TGTGCCAGCAGCCAAAGACTAGCGGGGAGCACAGATACGCAGTATTTT.

The V and J genes are TRBV29-1 and TRBJ2-1; D remains unclear. The germline V gene has CDR1 SQVTM and CDR2 ANQGSEA. V was shortened by 6 bases and J by 9 bases, with 9 bases between the two germline ends. The CDR3 runs 10 residues. CDR3 coding DNA: TGCAGCGTGGTATCAGGTGAGCAGTTCTTC. Translating it yields CSVVSGEQFF.

DNA of the CDR3: TGTGCCAGCAGTTACTCGGGGACTAGCGTCCCAGATACGCAGTATTTT. Encoded protein: CASSYSGTSVPDTQYF. The chain uses TRBV6-5 and TRBJ2-3; 10 bases align to TRBD2. Germline assignment: CDR1 MNHEY and CDR2 SVGAGI. The CDR3 has 16 amino acids. J lost 4 bases, V lost 0 bases, and 4 bases had no gene match.

This clone was recorded a few times. The chain combines TRBV27 with TRBJ2-3; 13 bases match TRBD2. Trimming at V came to 4 bases and at J to 8 bases, leaving 3 bases not matched to a gene. Germline lookup yields CDR1 MNHEY and CDR2 SMNVEV (reference sequence). The CDR3 runs to 14 residues. This CDR3 is CASSYRTSGSTQYF. The CDR3 DNA is TGTGCCAGCAGTTACAGGACTAGCGGGAGTACGCAGTATTTT.

The chain joins TRBV5-6 to TRBJ2-3; D is possibly TRBD2 (7 bases). CDR1 and CDR2 from the germline V gene are SGHDT and YYEEEE. The CDR3 contains 17 residues. V dropped 0 bases and J dropped 0 bases, with 14 bases sitting between them. The CDR3 nucleotides are TGTGCCAGCAGCTTGGGGGCGGCGGGGGCTAGCACAGATACGCAGTATTTT. This encodes CASSLGAAGASTDTQYF. The whole variable domain, filled in from reference TRBV5-6 and TRBJ2-3, reads DAGVTQSPTHLIKTRGQQVTLRCSPKSGHDTVSWYQQALGQGPQFIFQYYEEEERQRGNFPDRFSGHQFPNYSSELNVNALLLGDSALYLCASSLGAAGASTDTQYFGPGTRLTVL.

This clone was detected only a few times. This chain uses TRBV10-1 with TRBJ1-1, with unresolved D. The CDR3 runs 13 residues. CDR1 WNHNN and CDR2 SYGVQD come from the germline V gene (reference sequence). The V end lost 5 bases, the J end lost 2 bases, and 9 bases lay between the germline ends. The CDR3 spells CASSSQSNTEAFF. The CDR3 region has the DNA TGCGCCAGCAGTTCACAGAGTAACACTGAAGCTTTCTTT.

This chain connects TRBV29-1 to TRBJ1-2; the D gene is possibly TRBD1 (5 bases). Germline assignment: CDR1 SQVTM and CDR2 ANQGSEA. Deletions cut 5 bases from V and 0 bases from J, with 13 bases between. The CDR3 consists of 14 residues. For the CDR3, the DNA is TGCAGCGTTCTATTCCAGACAGCTAACTATGGCTACACCTTC. Protein sequence: CSVLFQTANYGYTF.

The chain carries TRBV28 and TRBJ1-5; D might be TRBD1 (5 bases). Germline V gene lookup returns CDR1 MDHEN and CDR2 SYDVKM. The CDR3 is made up of 15 amino acids. The V end lost 7 bases, the J end lost 2 bases, and 15 bases lay between the germline ends. The CDR3 nucleotides read TGTGCCAGCACAACCGGGGGAGCAGGCAATCAGCCCCAGCATTTT. Translating gives CASTTGGAGNQPQHF. Full variable domain (outside the CDR3, taken from reference TRBV28 and TRBJ1-5): DVKVTQSSRYLVKRTGEKVFLECVQDMDHENMFWYRQDPGLGLRLIYFSYDVKMKEKGDIPEGYSVSREKKERFSLILESASTNQTSMYLCASTTGGAGNQPQHFGDGTRLSIL.

The gene calls are TRBV7-3 and TRBJ2-1, with 14 positions matching TRBD2. Germline loops: CDR1 SGHTA, CDR2 FQGTGA. V shed 5 bases and J 6 bases; nucleotides not matched to a gene: 3. The length of the CDR3 is 15 residues. For the CDR3, the DNA is TGTGCCAGCAGCCGAGGACTAGCGGGAGGCAATGAGCAGTTCTTC. Translating gives CASSRGLAGGNEQFF.

The chain combines TRBV27 with TRBJ1-2; D might be TRBD1 (5 bases). V lost 4 bases and J 8 bases, leaving 17 bases between the germline ends. Germline values: CDR1 MNHEY, CDR2 SMNVEV (reference sequence). The CDR3 contains 14 residues. Written as DNA, the CDR3 is TGTGCCAGCAGTTCTCCCCTCCGGAGGGGAGGCTACACCTTC. Translated: CASSSPLRRGGYTF.

This clone was observed once. The V call is TRBV28, the J call TRBJ2-5; maybe TRBD2 (7 bases). Gene TRBJ2-7 matches the end of the DNA better, so the J call may be wrong. Looked up from germline, CDR1 is MDHEN and CDR2 is SYDVKM. This CDR3 comprises 14 residues. CDR3 coding DNA: TGTGCCAGCAGTTTGATCGGGGGGCGCGACGAGCAGTACTTC. Its protein is CASSLIGGRDEQYF.

This chain joins TRBV28 and TRBJ1-6; 7 nucleotides match TRBD1. CDR3 length equals 15 residues. The V gene's germline CDR1 is MDHEN and CDR2 SYDVKM. V was clipped by 6 bases and J by 4 bases; unmatched bases: 6. CDR3 sequence (DNA): TGTGCCAGCAGGCCCCAGGGACAGTATAATTCACCCCTCCACTTT. This encodes CASRPQGQYNSPLHF.

The chain has TRBV11-2 and TRBJ2-5; no firm D call. V was cut by 1 base and J by 5 bases, with 17 bases left in between. Germline values: CDR1 SGHAT, CDR2 FQNNGV. The CDR3 has 16 amino acids. The CDR3 loop reads CASSLGFLDSRETQYF. The CDR3 bases are TGTGCCAGCAGCTTAGGATTCTTAGATTCTAGGGAGACCCAGTACTTC.